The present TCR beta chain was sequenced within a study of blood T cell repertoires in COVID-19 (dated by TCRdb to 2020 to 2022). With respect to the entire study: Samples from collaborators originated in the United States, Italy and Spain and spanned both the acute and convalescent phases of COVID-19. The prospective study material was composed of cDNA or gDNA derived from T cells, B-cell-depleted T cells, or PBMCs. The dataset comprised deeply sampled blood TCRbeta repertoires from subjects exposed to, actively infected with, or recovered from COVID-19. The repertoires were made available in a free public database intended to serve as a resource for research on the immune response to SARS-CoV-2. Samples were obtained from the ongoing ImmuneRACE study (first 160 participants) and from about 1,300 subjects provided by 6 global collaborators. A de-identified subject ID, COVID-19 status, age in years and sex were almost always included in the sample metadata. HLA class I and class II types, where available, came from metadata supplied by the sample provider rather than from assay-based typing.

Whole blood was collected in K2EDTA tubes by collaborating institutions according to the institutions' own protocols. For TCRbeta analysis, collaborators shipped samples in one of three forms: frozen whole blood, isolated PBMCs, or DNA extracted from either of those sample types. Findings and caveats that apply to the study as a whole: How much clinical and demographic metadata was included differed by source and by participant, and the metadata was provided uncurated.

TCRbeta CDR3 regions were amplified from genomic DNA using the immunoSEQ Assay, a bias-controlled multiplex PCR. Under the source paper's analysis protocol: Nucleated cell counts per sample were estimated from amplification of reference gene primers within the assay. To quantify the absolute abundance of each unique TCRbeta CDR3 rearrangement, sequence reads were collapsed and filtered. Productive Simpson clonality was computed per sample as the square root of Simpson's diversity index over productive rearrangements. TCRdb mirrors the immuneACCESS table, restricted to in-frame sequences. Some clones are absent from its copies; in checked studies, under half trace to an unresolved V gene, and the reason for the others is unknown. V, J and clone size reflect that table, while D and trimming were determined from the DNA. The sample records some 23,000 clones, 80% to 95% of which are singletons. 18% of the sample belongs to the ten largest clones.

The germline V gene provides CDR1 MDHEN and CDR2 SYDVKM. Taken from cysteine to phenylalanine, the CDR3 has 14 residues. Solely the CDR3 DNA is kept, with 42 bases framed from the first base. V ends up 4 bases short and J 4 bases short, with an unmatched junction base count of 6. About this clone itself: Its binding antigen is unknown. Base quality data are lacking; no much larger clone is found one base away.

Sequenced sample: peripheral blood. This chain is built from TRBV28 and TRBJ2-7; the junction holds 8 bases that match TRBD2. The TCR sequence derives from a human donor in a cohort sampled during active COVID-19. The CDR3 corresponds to CASSSDPGGYEQYF. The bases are TGTGCCAGCAGTTCGGACCCGGGAGGGTACGAGCAGTACTTC.